The source of this T cell receptor (beta chain) is a study of identical twins. Whole-study findings and limits: Modelling underestimated the level of out-of-frame TCR alpha sharing observed in monozygotic twins.

The V end was cut by 3 bases, the J end by 1 base, with 13 bases between. This CDR3 contains 15 residues. Germline loops: CDR1 SGHDT, CDR2 YYEEEE. One entry per CDR3 protein, called by TCRdb with MiXCR from the 5' RACE reads. The sample shows about 920,000 distinct CDR3 sequences, approximately 13% of them seen only once. This clonotype was counted ten times or more. Its specificity is not known. The same sample was also studied in work on yellow fever vaccine responses in identical twins.

The chain uses TRBV5-6 and TRBJ1-1; maybe TRBD1 (5 bases). Input material: PBMCs. This clonotype originated in a woman aged 18-29 years in good health. The CDR3 protein is CASSSRETANTEAFF. In DNA, the CDR3 is TGTGCCAGCAGCTCGCGAGAGACAGCGAACACTGAAGCTTTCTTT. Full variable domain (rest looked up from reference TRBV5-6 and TRBJ1-1): DAGVTQSPTHLIKTRGQQVTLRCSPKSGHDTVSWYQQALGQGPQFIFQYYEEEERQRGNFPDRFSGHQFPNYSSELNVNALLLGDSALYLCASSSRETANTEAFFGQGTRLTVV.